This TCR beta chain was retrieved from a study of early T cells in non-severe SARS-CoV-2 infection. Overall study context: Sequencing used unsorted whole-blood bulk RNA, so chains lack pairing. Study conclusions and caveats: Sequences matched to VDJdb favored anti-spike CD8 responses, while private and CD4 specificities were missed.

This clonotype was detected a few times. The antigen is unknown. The CDR3 covers 15 residues. V lost 5 bases to trimming and J lost 4 bases, with 15 bases between them. Germline V gives CDR1 SEHNR, CDR2 FQNEAQ (reference sequence). Unique molecular identifiers tagged individual cDNA molecules. A single record per CDR3 protein comes from TCRdb applying MiXCR to the 5' RACE reads. The repertoire holds more than 65,000 distinct CDR3 sequences, with about 4.6% as singletons. This TCR was recovered from an adult who was a healthcare worker with PCR-confirmed SARS-CoV-2 infection or an uninfected control (not recorded which). The donor label of this sample is uncertain. The sample here was whole blood, taken at baseline. This sequence joins TRBV7-9 and TRBJ1-5; D uncertain. In nucleotides, the CDR3 is TGTGCCAGCAGCAACAAAGCCGATCGGAATCAGCCCCAGCATTTT. Translated: CASSNKADRNQPQHF.